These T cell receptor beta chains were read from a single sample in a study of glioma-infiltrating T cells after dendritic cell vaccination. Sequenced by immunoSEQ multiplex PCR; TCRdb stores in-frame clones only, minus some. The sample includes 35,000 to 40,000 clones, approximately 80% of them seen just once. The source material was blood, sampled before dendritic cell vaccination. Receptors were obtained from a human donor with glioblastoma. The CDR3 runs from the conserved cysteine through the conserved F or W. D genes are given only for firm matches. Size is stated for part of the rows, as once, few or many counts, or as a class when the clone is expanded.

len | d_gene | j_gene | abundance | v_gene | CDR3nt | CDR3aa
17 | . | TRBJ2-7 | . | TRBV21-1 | TGTGCCAGCAGCAAAGGATCGTCGGGCAGGGAAGGCTACGAGCAGTACTTC | CASSKGSSGREGYEQYF
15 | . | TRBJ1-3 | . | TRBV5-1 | TGCGCCAGCAGCTTGGATCCAGGCTCTGGAAACACCATATATTTT | CASSLDPGSGNTIYF
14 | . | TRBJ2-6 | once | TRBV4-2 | TGTGCCAGCAGCCCGGGGAGAGGGGCCAACGTCCTGACTTTC | CASSPGRGANVLTF
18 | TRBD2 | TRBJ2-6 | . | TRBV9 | TGTGCCAGCAGCGTTTCTAGCGGGGGGGCGACTGGGGCCAACGTCCTGACTTTC | CASSVSSGGATGANVLTF
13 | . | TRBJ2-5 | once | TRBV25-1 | TGTGCCAGCAGTCGAGGGCCCCAAGAGACCCAGTACTTC | CASSRGPQETQYF
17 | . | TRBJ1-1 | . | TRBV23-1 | TGCGCCAGCAGTCAATCCCCACTAACAGGGCTACACACTGAAGCTTTCTTT | CASSQSPLTGLHTEAFF
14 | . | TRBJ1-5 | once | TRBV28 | TGTGCCAGCAGTTTTTCGACAGGCAATCAGCCCCAGCATTTT | CASSFSTGNQPQHF
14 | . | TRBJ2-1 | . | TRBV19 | TGTGCCAGTAGTATATATACAGGGAGCAATGAGCAGTTCTTC | CASSIYTGSNEQFF
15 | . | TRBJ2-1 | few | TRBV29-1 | TGCAGCGTTGAAGGGGGAGGGACAAACTACAATGAGCAGTTCTTC | CSVEGGGTNYNEQFF
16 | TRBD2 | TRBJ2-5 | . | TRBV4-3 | TGCGCCAGCAGCCAAGATCTAGCGGGGGGGAAAGAGACCCAGTACTTC | CASSQDLAGGKETQYF
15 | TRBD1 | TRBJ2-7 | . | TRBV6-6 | TGTGCCAGCAGTTACTCAGGGACAGGACCCTACGAGCAGTACTTC | CASSYSGTGPYEQYF
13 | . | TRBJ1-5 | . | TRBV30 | TGTGCCTGGAGTGTAAGAGGAAATCAGCCCCAGCATTTT | CAWSVRGNQPQHF
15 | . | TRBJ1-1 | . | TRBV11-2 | TGTGCCAGCAGCTTAGTCGGGGTAATGAACACTGAAGCTTTCTTT | CASSLVGVMNTEAFF
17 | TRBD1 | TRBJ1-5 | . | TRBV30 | TGTGCCTGGAGTGTAAGCGACAGGGGTTTTCGGAATCAGCCCCAGCATTTT | CAWSVSDRGFRNQPQHF
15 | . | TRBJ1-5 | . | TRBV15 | TGTGCCACCAGCACATCCCCTATAGGCAATCAGCCCCAGCATTTT | CATSTSPIGNQPQHF
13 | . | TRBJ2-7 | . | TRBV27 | TGTGCCAGCAGTCCCTTTGAGGGTTACGAGCAGTACTTC | CASSPFEGYEQYF
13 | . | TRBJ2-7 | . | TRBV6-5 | TGTGCCAGCAGTTACCAGGGAAAAGGAGAGCAGTACTTC | CASSYQGKGEQYF
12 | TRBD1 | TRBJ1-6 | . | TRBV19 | TGTGCCACCAGACAGGGGACGACACCCCTCCACTTT | CATRQGTTPLHF
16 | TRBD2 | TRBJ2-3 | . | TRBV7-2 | TGTGCCAGCAGCTACCTTAGCGGGGGTCGGACAGATACGCAGTATTTT | CASSYLSGGRTDTQYF
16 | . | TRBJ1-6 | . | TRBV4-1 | TGCGCCAGCAGCCAAGAACCGGTCTCACTCGGTTCACCCCTCCACTTT | CASSQEPVSLGSPLHF
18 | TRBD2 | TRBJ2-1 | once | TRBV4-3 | TGCGCCAGCAGCCAAGTTAGCGGGGGCCCGGGCCGATACAATGAGCAGTTCTTC | CASSQVSGGPGRYNEQFF
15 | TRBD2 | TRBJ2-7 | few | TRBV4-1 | TGCGCCAGCAGCCAAGGACTAGCGGGGGCTTCCGAGCAGTACTTC | CASSQGLAGASEQYF
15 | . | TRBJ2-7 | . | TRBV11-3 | TGTGCCAGCAGCTCAAGTACTAGGGCCGCCTACGAGCAGTACTTC | CASSSSTRAAYEQYF
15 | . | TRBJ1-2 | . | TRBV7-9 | TGTGCCAGCAGCCCCGCGGGAGGCAGCTACTATGGCTACACCTTC | CASSPAGGSYYGYTF
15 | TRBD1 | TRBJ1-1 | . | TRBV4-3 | TGCGCCAGCAGCCAAGGACAGGGATTTCCCTCGATGGCGCTCTTT | CASSQGQGFPSMALF
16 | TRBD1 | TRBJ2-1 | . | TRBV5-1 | TGCGCCAGCAGCTCGTTCCGGGACAGGATATACAATGAGCAGTTCTTC | CASSSFRDRIYNEQFF
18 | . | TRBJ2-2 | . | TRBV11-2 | TGTGCCAGCAGCTTGGGGTTAACAGGGTACTTGGGCACCGGGGAGCTGTTTTTT | CASSLGLTGYLGTGELFF
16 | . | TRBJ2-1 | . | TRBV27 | TGTGCCAGCAGTTCCGAGGGACTCCCGACCTACAATGAGCAGTTCTTC | CASSSEGLPTYNEQFF
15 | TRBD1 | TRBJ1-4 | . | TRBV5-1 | TGCGCCAGCCGCGGGACAGTCTCTACTAATGAAAAACTGTTTTTT | CASRGTVSTNEKLFF
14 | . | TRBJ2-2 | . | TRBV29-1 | TGCAGCGCGGGACACAGGGCGGACACCGGGGAGCTGTTTTTT | CSAGHRADTGELFF
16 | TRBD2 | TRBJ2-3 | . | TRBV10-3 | TGTGCCATCAGTCCCGGGACTACCGCTAGCACAGATACGCAGTATTTT | CAISPGTTASTDTQYF
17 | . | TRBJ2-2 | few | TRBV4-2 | TGTGCCAGCAGCCAAGAATCGGCTAGCTTGAACACCGGGGAGCTGTTTTTT | CASSQESASLNTGELFF
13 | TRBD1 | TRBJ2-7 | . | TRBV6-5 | TGTGCCAGCAGTATAGACAGGGCTTTCGAGCAGTACTTC | CASSIDRAFEQYF
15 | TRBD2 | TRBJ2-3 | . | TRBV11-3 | TGTGCCAGCAGCTTCACTAGCGGGGGGCTAGATACGCAGTATTTT | CASSFTSGGLDTQYF
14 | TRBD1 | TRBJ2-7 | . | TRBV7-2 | TGTGCCAGCAGCCCCCGACAGGGGATCTACGAGCAGTACTTC | CASSPRQGIYEQYF
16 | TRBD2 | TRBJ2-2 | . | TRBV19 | TGTGCCAGTACCGACCGGGGGGTCGACGGGACCGGGGAGCTGTTTTTT | CASTDRGVDGTGELFF
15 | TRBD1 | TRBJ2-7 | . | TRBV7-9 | TGTGCCAGCAGCGTAGGCCCGACAGGGTCCTACGAGCAGTACTTC | CASSVGPTGSYEQYF
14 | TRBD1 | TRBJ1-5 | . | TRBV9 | TGTGCCAGCAGCGTAGATGGGGACAGGCTGCCCCAGCATTTT | CASSVDGDRLPQHF
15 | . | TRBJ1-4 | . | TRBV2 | TGTGCCAGCAGAAAGACAGGAGCAACTAATGAAAAACTGTTTTTT | CASRKTGATNEKLFF
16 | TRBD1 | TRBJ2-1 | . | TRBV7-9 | TGTGCCAGCAGCCCCTCGGGACAGGGCTTCCTCAATGAGCAGTTCTTC | CASSPSGQGFLNEQFF